This TCR beta chain is from a study of shared clonotypes between healthy human individuals. About the study: Each donor's CD8 memory used one plate, CD8 naive two, each CD4 subset three. General observations from the study: Non-shared clonotypes had lower generation probabilities than clonotypes shared by all four sorted-subset donors.

With respect to this clone: Its antigen remains unknown.

The CDR3 totals 13 residues. Trimming left V 7 bases short and J 5 bases short, with 14 bases between. CDR1 and CDR2 (germline): SGHTA, FQGNSA. Method: immunoSEQ multiplex PCR; TCRdb's copy keeps in-frame clones and lacks some. The table lists 550,000 to 700,000 clones, around 73% of them singletons. Donors had no recently reported acute infections or vaccinations and were HIV-negative. This sequence joins TRBV7-2 and TRBJ1-1, with a weak D call TRBD1 (6 bases). The source of this sequence is a young woman in good health. Sequencing was performed on memory CD4+ T cells sorted from blood. Subset given: CD45RA-negative fraction. Here the CDR3 DNA reads TGTGCCAGCATCTTTACAGGGTGGACTGAAGCTTTCTTT. It translates to CASIFTGWTEAFF. The complete variable domain, with remaining parts taken from reference TRBV7-2 and TRBJ1-1, reads GAGVSQSPSNKVTEKGKDVELRCDPISGHTALYWYRQSLGQGLEFLIYFQGNSAPDKSGLPSDRFSAERTGGSVSTLTIQRTQQEDSAVYLCASIFTGWTEAFFGQGTRLTVV.